This T cell receptor beta chain emerged from a study of blood T cell repertoires in COVID-19. Study information: COVID-19 samples, acute and convalescent, were from the United States, Italy and Spain. PBMCs, B-cell-depleted T cells, or T cells were the source of the cDNA or gDNA that made up the material.

The table lists this clone with a count of one. In the original workflow: Amplification with reference gene primers provided the estimates of nucleated cell counts. Sequenced by immunoSEQ multiplex PCR; TCRdb stores in-frame clones only, minus some. That table supplies the V and J calls and clone size; D and trimming were determined from the DNA. In the table there are 110,000 to 150,000 clones, more than 65% of which are singletons. The TCR was taken from a human donor in a cohort sampled during active COVID-19. The sequencing sample was made of peripheral blood.

In DNA form, the CDR3 reads TGTGCCAGTACCCCGGGGTGGGACATGAACACTGAAGCTTTCTTT. This gives the protein CASTPGWDMNTEAFF. The V gene is TRBV19, the J gene TRBJ1-1; a possible D gene is TRBD1 (6 bases). Germline lookup yields CDR1 LNHDA and CDR2 SQIVND (reference sequence). V lost 7 bases and J lost 0, with 15 bases in between. CDR3 length equals 15 residues.